These 14 T cell receptor beta chains came from one sample sequenced in a study of CD8 T cells in Susac syndrome. Reverse transcription used roughly 0.5 to 1 ug RNA and random hexamers. TCRdb processed the immunoSEQ multiplex PCR reads anew with MiXCR; each CDR3 protein has one entry. The sample consists of 150,000 to 200,000 distinct CDR3 sequences, around 95% of them appearing once. Sequenced material: CD4+ T cells from PBMCs. These receptors came from a human donor with Susac syndrome.

This chain joins TRBV14 and TRBJ1-6; D uncertain. Per germline, CDR1 SGHDN and CDR2 FVKESK. The CDR3 loop spans 12 amino acids. CDR3 in DNA: TGTGCAGTCGGTTCGAGGAATTCACCCCTCCACTTT. Its translation: CAVGSRNSPLHF.

CDR3 DNA: TGTGCCAGCAGCCAAGATATGGGGAATGGCTATGGCTACACCTTC. Protein product: CASSQDMGNGYGYTF. This chain connects TRBV3-1 to TRBJ1-2; D call uncertain. Germline V gene lookup returns CDR1 LGHDT and CDR2 YNNKEL (reference sequence). Trimming shortened V by 0 bases and J by 4 bases, and 12 bases separated the two germline ends. This CDR3 is 15 amino acids long.

This clonotype appeared once. The gene calls are TRBV5-1 and TRBJ2-7; 7 positions match TRBD1. The V segment lost 1 base and the J segment 2 bases; nucleotides outside the gene matches: 9. CDR1 and CDR2 (germline): SGHRS, YFSETQ. The CDR3 contains 16 residues. The CDR3 DNA is TGCGCCAGCAGCTTGACGGACAGGAAAGGGACCTACGAGCAGTACTTC. Its protein product is CASSLTDRKGTYEQYF.

V and J are TRBV7-8 and TRBJ2-4; D remains unclear. The CDR3 runs 16 residues. Germline V gene lookup returns CDR1 SGHVS and CDR2 FQNEAQ. The V end lost 2 bases, the J end lost 0 bases, and 11 bases lay between the germline ends. The CDR3 region is CASSLISDLAKNIQYF. The CDR3 DNA sequence: TGTGCCAGCAGCTTAATCTCCGATCTAGCCAAAAACATTCAGTACTTC.

The V call is TRBV12-3 or TRBV12-4, the J call TRBJ2-6; no clear D. Trimming pared 6 bases from V and 7 bases from J, leaving 16 bases between. The length of the CDR3 is 15 residues. The CDR3 reads CASRNRIFPANVLTF. In nucleotides, the CDR3 is TGTGCCAGCAGAAATAGGATATTCCCCGCCAACGTCCTGACTTTC.

This chain uses TRBV2 with TRBJ2-5; the match to TRBD2 covers 9 bases. Germline CDR1 SNHLY, CDR2 FYNNEI. CDR3 length: 13 amino acids. Losses at the gene ends were 4 bases for V and 5 bases for J; bases not matched to a gene: 2. As DNA, the CDR3 is TGTGCCAGCAGTGGACTAGCGGCGGAGACCCAGTACTTC. Residues: CASSGLAAETQYF.

J is TRBJ2-4 and V is TRBV7-2, with TRBD2 matching over 12 bases. The ends lost 5 bases at V and 0 bases at J; junction bases unmatched: 8. The CDR3 has 18 residues. In germline, CDR1 is SGHTA, CDR2 FQGNSA. The CDR3 reads CASSPRTSGDLAKNIQYF. The CDR3 DNA follows: TGTGCCAGCAGCCCCAGGACTAGCGGGGACCTAGCCAAAAACATTCAGTACTTC.

CDR3 DNA sequence: TGTGCTAGTGGTTTGAGGGATGAGCAGTTCTTC. This codes for CASGLRDEQFF. V usage is TRBV12-5 and J usage is TRBJ2-1; D gene unclear. The CDR3 runs to 11 residues. Per the germline V gene, CDR1 is LGHNT and CDR2 is FRNRAP. Trimming removed 2 bases from V and 8 bases from J, with 4 bases in between.

The V gene is TRBV9, the J gene TRBJ2-1, with TRBD2 identical over 7 bases. Germline CDR1 SGDLS, CDR2 YYNGEE. V was pared by 0 bases and J by 7 bases, with 10 bases of the junction left unmatched. The CDR3 has 16 residues. The CDR3 reads CASSVVSGGMGNEQFF. The CDR3 nucleotides are TGTGCCAGCAGCGTAGTGTCGGGGGGTATGGGTAATGAGCAGTTCTTC.

This clonotype showed up just once. The genes are TRBV18 and TRBJ2-2; D is perhaps TRBD1 or TRBD2 (7 bases each). Germline-derived CDR1 and CDR2 are KGHSH and LQKENI. Trimming pared 4 bases from V and 2 bases from J, leaving 17 bases between. The CDR3 consists of 17 residues. CDR3 in amino acids: CASSQRPGGANTGELFF. CDR3 nucleotide sequence: TGTGCCAGCTCACAAAGGCCAGGGGGGGCCAACACCGGGGAGCTGTTTTTT.

The chain recombines TRBV7-9 with TRBJ2-7; D is perhaps TRBD1 (6 bases). The V end lost 3 bases, the J end lost 2 bases, and 17 bases lay between the germline ends. The CDR3 has 16 residues. Germline assignment: CDR1 SEHNR and CDR2 FQNEAQ (reference sequence). CDR3 residues: CASSLRDRSSTYEQYF. CDR3 bases: TGTGCCAGCAGCTTGCGTGACAGGAGCAGTACCTACGAGCAGTACTTC.

The rearrangement joins TRBV5-6 to TRBJ1-5; no clear D gene. V lost 4 bases and J lost 5, with 19 bases in between. This CDR3 has 16 residues. Germline loops: CDR1 SGHDT, CDR2 YYEEEE. The CDR3 spells CASSLDRGSWDQPQHF. Written as DNA, the CDR3 is TGTGCCAGCAGCCTTGATCGAGGGAGTTGGGATCAGCCCCAGCATTTT.

The rearrangement links TRBV12-3 or TRBV12-4 to TRBJ1-2; D gene ambiguous. This CDR3 spans 13 amino acids. Trimming stripped 6 bases from V and 4 bases from J, with 12 bases between. The CDR3 loop is CASRSSFFYGYTF. CDR3 bases: TGTGCCAGCAGATCCAGTTTCTTCTATGGCTACACCTTC.

This chain connects TRBV11-1 to TRBJ2-7; 7 nucleotides align to TRBD2. Germline trimming cut 5 bases from V and 0 bases from J; bases unmatched to any gene: 7. Germline loops: CDR1 SGHAT, CDR2 FQDESV (reference sequence). CDR3 length: 15 residues. The CDR3 here is CASSAPGGSSYEQYF. CDR3 in DNA: TGTGCCAGCAGCGCCCCGGGGGGTTCCTCCTACGAGCAGTACTTC.